Given below is one TCR beta chain in context. This sample was taken from a study of molecular identifiers for immune sequencing clone quantification. About the research overall: Four portions were sequenced after RNA from around 20,000 or 99,000 naive CD8 cells was split five ways in replicates.

Per germline, CDR1 SGHRS and CDR2 YFSETQ. The V end lost 0 bases, the J end lost 3 bases, and 12 bases lay between the germline ends. This CDR3 region has 15 residues. Investigators produced naive CD8 libraries from 20,000 to 1,000,000 sorted cells, drawing on 10%, 30% or 50% RNA. TCRdb reprocessed the PCR reads with MiXCR, giving one entry per CDR3 protein. The repertoire holds about 98,000 distinct CDR3 sequences, with about 35% as singletons. This sequence was found in a human donor in good health. Some libraries in this study had Jurkat cell RNA spiked in. Sequencing input: naive CD8+ T cells from blood, with Jurkat cell RNA spiked in. Subset of the sample: FACS-sorted CD8+CD4-CCR7+CD45RA+ naive T cells. The V and J genes are TRBV5-1 and TRBJ1-1, with no clear D. As DNA, the CDR3 is TGCGCCAGCAGCTTGGCCACCGGGATTTACACTGAAGCTTTCTTT. It is translated as CASSLATGIYTEAFF.